This is a list of T cell receptor beta chains from one sample in a study of blood T cell repertoires in COVID-19. The repertoire was sequenced with immunoSEQ multiplex PCR; TCRdb's copy has only in-frame clones and lacks some. The repertoire holds roughly 230,000 clones, with around four fifths as singletons. Sequenced sample: peripheral blood. The receptors here all came from a man aged 35 to 55 with active or convalescent COVID-19. Each CDR3 is given with its conserved first and last residue. A D gene is named only where the DNA matches it firmly. Size is omitted from some rows. Given values are once, few, many or a class for expanded clones.

CDR3 length: 15; V gene: TRBV7-2; clone size: -; D gene: TRBD1; J gene: TRBJ1-6; CDR3 protein: CASKQGSSYNSPLHF; CDR3 DNA: TGTGCCAGCAAACAGGGGAGCTCCTATAATTCACCCCTCCACTTT
CDR3 length: 12; V gene: TRBV4-1; clone size: -; D gene: -; J gene: TRBJ2-1; CDR3 protein: CASSQVGTAEFF; CDR3 DNA: TGCGCCAGCAGCCAAGTGGGCACAGCGGAGTTCTTC
CDR3 length: 14; V gene: TRBV29-1; clone size: -; D gene: -; J gene: TRBJ1-1; CDR3 protein: CSVEAWTANTEAFF; CDR3 DNA: TGCAGCGTTGAAGCATGGACAGCGAACACTGAAGCTTTCTTT
CDR3 length: 11; V gene: TRBV6-5; clone size: few; D gene: -; J gene: TRBJ1-2; CDR3 protein: CASIGVDGYTF; CDR3 DNA: TGTGCCAGCATAGGGGTCGATGGCTACACCTTC
CDR3 length: 13; V gene: TRBV12-3/TRBV12-4; clone size: -; D gene: -; J gene: TRBJ2-5; CDR3 protein: CASSFRDTETQYF; CDR3 DNA: TGTGCCAGCAGTTTCCGGGACACCGAGACCCAGTACTTC
CDR3 length: 17; V gene: TRBV19; clone size: -; D gene: -; J gene: TRBJ1-5; CDR3 protein: CASSTKGRRGARQPQHF; CDR3 DNA: TGTGCCAGTAGTACAAAGGGCCGCCGCGGGGCTAGGCAGCCCCAGCATTTT
CDR3 length: 14; V gene: TRBV30; clone size: -; D gene: -; J gene: TRBJ1-6; CDR3 protein: CAWSVVSENSPLHF; CDR3 DNA: TGTGCCTGGAGTGTTGTATCAGAAAATTCACCCCTCCACTTT
CDR3 length: 15; V gene: TRBV19; clone size: -; D gene: -; J gene: TRBJ1-5; CDR3 protein: CASRTTGFSGQPQHF; CDR3 DNA: TGTGCCAGTAGAACTACAGGGTTTTCGGGTCAGCCCCAGCATTTT
CDR3 length: 14; V gene: TRBV4-3; clone size: -; D gene: -; J gene: TRBJ2-7; CDR3 protein: CASSQEWQSYEQYF; CDR3 DNA: TGCGCCAGCAGCCAAGAATGGCAGTCCTACGAGCAGTACTTC
CDR3 length: 14; V gene: TRBV19; clone size: -; D gene: -; J gene: TRBJ2-5; CDR3 protein: CASSIGVSEETQYF; CDR3 DNA: TGTGCCAGTAGTATCGGGGTCTCCGAAGAGACCCAGTACTTC
CDR3 length: 13; V gene: TRBV10-2; clone size: -; D gene: TRBD1; J gene: TRBJ2-5; CDR3 protein: CASSEGTEETQYF; CDR3 DNA: TGCGCCAGCAGTGAGGGGACAGAAGAGACCCAGTACTTC
CDR3 length: 14; V gene: TRBV6-5; clone size: -; D gene: -; J gene: TRBJ1-4; CDR3 protein: CASSITLTNEKLFF; CDR3 DNA: TGTGCCAGCAGTATAACTTTGACTAATGAAAAACTGTTTTTT
CDR3 length: 15; V gene: TRBV10-3; clone size: -; D gene: TRBD2; J gene: TRBJ2-1; CDR3 protein: CAISESREGYNEQFF; CDR3 DNA: TGTGCCATCAGTGAGTCGCGGGAGGGCTACAATGAGCAGTTCTTC
CDR3 length: 11; V gene: TRBV19; clone size: -; D gene: -; J gene: TRBJ1-5; CDR3 protein: CASSLHQPQHF; CDR3 DNA: TGTGCCAGTAGTCTCCATCAGCCCCAGCATTTT
CDR3 length: 16; V gene: TRBV25-1; clone size: -; D gene: TRBD1; J gene: TRBJ1-2; CDR3 protein: CASSESPGQGLAGYTF; CDR3 DNA: TGTGCCAGCAGTGAATCCCCGGGACAGGGGTTGGCTGGCTACACCTTC
CDR3 length: 16; V gene: TRBV6-6; clone size: -; D gene: TRBD2; J gene: TRBJ2-3; CDR3 protein: CASSPYQGLAADTQYF; CDR3 DNA: TGTGCCAGCAGCCCATACCAGGGACTAGCAGCAGATACGCAGTATTTT
CDR3 length: 15; V gene: TRBV2; clone size: once; D gene: -; J gene: TRBJ1-2; CDR3 protein: CASSDGGERPYGYTF; CDR3 DNA: TGTGCCAGCAGTGACGGGGGGGAACGACCCTATGGCTACACCTTC
CDR3 length: 15; V gene: TRBV2; clone size: -; D gene: -; J gene: TRBJ2-7; CDR3 protein: CASRAGTTVNYEQYF; CDR3 DNA: TGTGCCAGCAGGGCCGGGACAACGGTGAACTACGAGCAGTACTTC
CDR3 length: 12; V gene: TRBV10-3; clone size: -; D gene: TRBD1; J gene: TRBJ1-3; CDR3 protein: CAITQTGNTIYF; CDR3 DNA: TGTGCCATCACCCAGACAGGGAACACCATATATTTT
CDR3 length: 17; V gene: TRBV6-1; clone size: many; D gene: -; J gene: TRBJ2-1; CDR3 protein: CASSELWGPSPYNEQFF; CDR3 DNA: TGTGCCAGCAGTGAATTGTGGGGGCCGAGCCCCTACAATGAGCAGTTCTTC
CDR3 length: 13; V gene: TRBV30; clone size: few; D gene: -; J gene: TRBJ1-4; CDR3 protein: CAWRTGAGEKLFF; CDR3 DNA: TGTGCCTGGAGGACAGGAGCGGGGGAAAAACTGTTTTTT
CDR3 length: 14; V gene: TRBV5-1; clone size: -; D gene: -; J gene: TRBJ1-1; CDR3 protein: CASSYGQMNTEAFF; CDR3 DNA: TGCGCCAGCAGCTACGGACAGATGAACACTGAAGCTTTCTTT
CDR3 length: 15; V gene: TRBV7-8; clone size: -; D gene: TRBD1; J gene: TRBJ1-5; CDR3 protein: CASSLGTGENQPQHF; CDR3 DNA: TGTGCCAGCAGCTTAGGGACAGGGGAAAATCAGCCCCAGCATTTT
CDR3 length: 13; V gene: TRBV6-5; clone size: -; D gene: -; J gene: TRBJ2-7; CDR3 protein: CASKRGLVYEQYF; CDR3 DNA: TGTGCCAGCAAAAGGGGCCTGGTTTACGAGCAGTACTTC
CDR3 length: 15; V gene: TRBV5-5; clone size: -; D gene: TRBD1; J gene: TRBJ2-7; CDR3 protein: CASSFWDRSFYEQYF; CDR3 DNA: TGTGCCAGCAGCTTCTGGGACAGATCTTTCTACGAGCAGTACTTC
CDR3 length: 13; V gene: TRBV12-3/TRBV12-4; clone size: -; D gene: TRBD1; J gene: TRBJ1-2; CDR3 protein: CASRLTGGYGYTF; CDR3 DNA: TGTGCCAGCAGACTGACAGGGGGCTATGGCTACACCTTC
CDR3 length: 13; V gene: TRBV10-3; clone size: -; D gene: -; J gene: TRBJ1-5; CDR3 protein: CATSGGGNQPQHF; CDR3 DNA: TGTGCCACCAGCGGGGGTGGCAATCAGCCCCAGCATTTT
CDR3 length: 13; V gene: TRBV5-6; clone size: -; D gene: -; J gene: TRBJ1-2; CDR3 protein: CASSLGRVGGYTF; CDR3 DNA: TGTGCCAGCAGCTTGGGCAGGGTGGGTGGCTACACCTTC
CDR3 length: 15; V gene: TRBV19; clone size: -; D gene: -; J gene: TRBJ2-5; CDR3 protein: CASSVTDHPTETQYF; CDR3 DNA: TGTGCCAGTAGTGTGACAGATCACCCTACAGAGACCCAGTACTTC
CDR3 length: 11; V gene: TRBV30; clone size: -; D gene: -; J gene: TRBJ1-2; CDR3 protein: CAWSQTFGYTF; CDR3 DNA: TGTGCCTGGAGTCAAACTTTCGGCTACACCTTC
CDR3 length: 14; V gene: TRBV19; clone size: few; D gene: -; J gene: TRBJ1-5; CDR3 protein: CASSPTGGGQPQHF; CDR3 DNA: TGTGCCAGTAGTCCCACCGGGGGGGGTCAGCCCCAGCATTTT
CDR3 length: 16; V gene: TRBV24-1; clone size: -; D gene: -; J gene: TRBJ2-1; CDR3 protein: CATSDSPGRLRNEQFF; CDR3 DNA: TGTGCCACCAGTGATTCTCCCGGGAGACTTAGGAATGAGCAGTTCTTC
CDR3 length: 15; V gene: TRBV7-2; clone size: -; D gene: -; J gene: TRBJ1-4; CDR3 protein: CASSPQGPWPEKLFF; CDR3 DNA: TGTGCCAGCAGCCCTCAGGGGCCTTGGCCCGAAAAACTGTTTTTT
CDR3 length: 16; V gene: TRBV4-1; clone size: once; D gene: -; J gene: TRBJ2-1; CDR3 protein: CASTLVEGSSYNEQFF; CDR3 DNA: TGCGCCAGCACCCTCGTCGAAGGGAGCTCCTACAATGAGCAGTTCTTC
CDR3 length: 19; V gene: TRBV24-1; clone size: -; D gene: TRBD1; J gene: TRBJ2-2; CDR3 protein: CATRSPPGQGAWGTGELFF; CDR3 DNA: TGTGCCACCAGGTCCCCTCCGGGACAGGGGGCGTGGGGCACCGGGGAGCTGTTTTTT
CDR3 length: 15; V gene: TRBV3-1/TRBV3-2; clone size: -; D gene: -; J gene: TRBJ1-3; CDR3 protein: CASSQDTGYGNTIYF; CDR3 DNA: TGTGCCAGCAGCCAGGATACAGGGTATGGAAACACCATATATTTT
CDR3 length: 15; V gene: TRBV4-1; clone size: -; D gene: -; J gene: TRBJ1-3; CDR3 protein: CASSLRLSDGNTIYF; CDR3 DNA: TGCGCCAGCAGCCTAAGACTGTCAGATGGAAACACCATATATTTT
CDR3 length: 15; V gene: TRBV5-1; clone size: -; D gene: TRBD1; J gene: TRBJ1-4; CDR3 protein: CASSLRTGGSEKLFF; CDR3 DNA: TGCGCCAGCAGCTTGCGTACAGGGGGTTCTGAAAAACTGTTTTTT
CDR3 length: 13; V gene: TRBV11-3; clone size: -; D gene: -; J gene: TRBJ2-7; CDR3 protein: CASSQGLPREQYF; CDR3 DNA: TGTGCCAGCAGCCAGGGACTGCCCAGGGAGCAGTACTTC
CDR3 length: 15; V gene: TRBV19; clone size: -; D gene: -; J gene: TRBJ1-3; CDR3 protein: CASSIPGTTGNTIYF; CDR3 DNA: TGTGCCAGTAGTATACCCGGGACAACTGGAAACACCATATATTTT
CDR3 length: 14; V gene: TRBV5-6; clone size: -; D gene: -; J gene: TRBJ2-3; CDR3 protein: CASTEGDSTDTQYF; CDR3 DNA: TGTGCCAGCACCGAAGGGGATTCCACAGATACGCAGTATTTT
CDR3 length: 16; V gene: TRBV5-1; clone size: -; D gene: TRBD1; J gene: TRBJ2-4; CDR3 protein: CASSSNRGQDKNIQYF; CDR3 DNA: TGCGCCAGCAGTTCCAACAGGGGGCAGGACAAAAACATTCAGTACTTC
CDR3 length: 15; V gene: TRBV3-1/TRBV3-2; clone size: once; D gene: TRBD2; J gene: TRBJ2-3; CDR3 protein: CASSLKLAGGHTQYF; CDR3 DNA: TGTGCCAGCAGCCTAAAGCTAGCGGGAGGGCATACGCAGTATTTT
CDR3 length: 15; V gene: TRBV6-5; clone size: -; D gene: TRBD1; J gene: TRBJ2-5; CDR3 protein: CASSYSVTGKETQYF; CDR3 DNA: TGTGCCAGCAGTTACTCTGTGACAGGGAAGGAGACCCAGTACTTC
CDR3 length: 13; V gene: TRBV6-5; clone size: -; D gene: -; J gene: TRBJ1-2; CDR3 protein: CASNYDTIYGYTF; CDR3 DNA: TGTGCCAGCAATTACGACACGATCTATGGCTACACCTTC
CDR3 length: 16; V gene: TRBV28; clone size: -; D gene: TRBD2; J gene: TRBJ2-7; CDR3 protein: CASSSGTSGMPYEQYF; CDR3 DNA: TGTGCCAGCAGTTCCGGGACTAGCGGGATGCCATACGAGCAGTACTTC
CDR3 length: 12; V gene: TRBV13; clone size: -; D gene: -; J gene: TRBJ1-2; CDR3 protein: CASQSQGGGYTF; CDR3 DNA: TGTGCCAGCCAAAGTCAGGGAGGTGGCTACACCTTC
CDR3 length: 14; V gene: TRBV6-6; clone size: -; D gene: -; J gene: TRBJ1-3; CDR3 protein: CASIAGVSRNTIYF; CDR3 DNA: TGTGCCAGCATCGCCGGGGTATCACGAAACACCATATATTTT
CDR3 length: 14; V gene: TRBV10-1; clone size: -; D gene: -; J gene: TRBJ2-7; CDR3 protein: CATPVGGGSYEQYF; CDR3 DNA: TGCGCCACCCCTGTAGGGGGGGGCTCCTACGAGCAGTACTTC
CDR3 length: 15; V gene: TRBV9; clone size: -; D gene: -; J gene: TRBJ2-3; CDR3 protein: CASSGRQQSTDTQYF; CDR3 DNA: TGTGCCAGCAGCGGACGCCAACAGAGCACAGATACGCAGTATTTT